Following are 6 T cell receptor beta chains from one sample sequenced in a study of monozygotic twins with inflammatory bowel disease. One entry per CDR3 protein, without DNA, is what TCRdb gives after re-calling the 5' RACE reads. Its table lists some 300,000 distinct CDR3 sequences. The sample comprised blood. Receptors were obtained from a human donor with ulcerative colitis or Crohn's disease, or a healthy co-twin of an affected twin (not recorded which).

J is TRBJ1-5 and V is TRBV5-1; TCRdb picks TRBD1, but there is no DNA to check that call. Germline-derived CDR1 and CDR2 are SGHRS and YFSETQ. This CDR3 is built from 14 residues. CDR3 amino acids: CASSAGQHYQPQHF.

The CDR3: CSASNSNQPQHF. The chain employs TRBV20-1 and TRBJ1-5. This CDR3 has 12 amino acids. Germline V gene data show CDR1 as DFQATT and CDR2 as SNEGSKA (reference sequence).

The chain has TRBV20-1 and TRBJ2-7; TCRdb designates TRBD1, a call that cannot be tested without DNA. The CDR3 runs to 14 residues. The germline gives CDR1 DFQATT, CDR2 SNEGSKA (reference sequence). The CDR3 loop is CSAVSPRDSYEQYF.

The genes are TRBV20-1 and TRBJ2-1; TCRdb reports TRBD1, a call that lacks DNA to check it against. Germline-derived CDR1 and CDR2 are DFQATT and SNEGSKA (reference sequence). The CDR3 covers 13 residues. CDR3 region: CSGGRGSYNEQFF.

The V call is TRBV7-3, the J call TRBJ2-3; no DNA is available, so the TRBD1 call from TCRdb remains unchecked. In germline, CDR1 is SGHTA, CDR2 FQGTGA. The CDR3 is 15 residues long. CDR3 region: CASSTGGTLTDTQYF.

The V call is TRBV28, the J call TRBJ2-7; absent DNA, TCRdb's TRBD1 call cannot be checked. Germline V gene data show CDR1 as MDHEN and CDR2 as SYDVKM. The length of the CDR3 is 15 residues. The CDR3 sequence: CASRGDRASSCEQYF.